The 17 T cell receptor beta chains reported below all come from one sample, sequenced in a study of T cell repertoires in cytomegalovirus infection. TCRdb recomputed calls from the reads with MiXCR, one row per CDR3 protein. The sample contains approximately 630,000 distinct CDR3 sequences, more than 20% of which appear only once. The specimen was CD8+ T cells from PBMCs. These receptors were taken from a human donor in good health (CMV status not recorded). Some clones in this sample may be carry-over from other donors' samples.

This clonotype was counted at least ten times. The chain carries TRBV7-6 and TRBJ2-3, with TRBD2 matching over 7 bases. Germline CDR1 and CDR2: SGHVS and FNYEAQ. The CDR3 sequence is 16 residues long. Trimming removed 1 base from V and 2 bases from J; junction bases left unmatched: 6. The CDR3 region has the DNA TGTGCCAGCAGCTTAGTTGCGGGGGTGATCACAGATACGCAGTATTTT. Translation: CASSLVAGVITDTQYF.

The table lists this clonotype with a few counts. The chain carries TRBV28 and TRBJ2-7, with no clear D. CDR1 and CDR2 (germline): MDHEN, SYDVKM. The CDR3 is made up of 13 amino acids. Trimming stripped 6 bases from V and 3 bases from J, with 12 bases between. The CDR3 sequence is CASSPAGFYEQYV. CDR3 in DNA: TGTGCCAGCAGCCCGGCTGGTTTCTACGAGCAGTACGTC.

The rearrangement joins TRBV28 to TRBJ1-5; TRBD1 is a possible D gene (6 bases). Germline loops: CDR1 MDHEN, CDR2 SYDVKM. Trimming removed 9 bases from V and 0 bases from J, with 21 bases in between. This CDR3 spans 17 amino acids. In DNA form, the CDR3 reads TGTGCCAGTCCCCCCGGGGGAAGGGGGAATAGCAATCAGCCCCAGCATTTT. Protein sequence: CASPPGGRGNSNQPQHF.

This clonotype has only a few counts. The rearrangement joins TRBV19 to TRBJ2-2, with a tentative D call TRBD1 (5 bases). The length of the CDR3 is 14 residues. Trimming left V 9 bases short and J 1 base short, with 12 bases between. From germline, CDR1 is LNHDA and CDR2 SQIVND (reference sequence). CDR3 DNA: TGTGCCAGCATTCCAGACAGGAACACCGGGGAGCTGTTTTTT. As protein: CASIPDRNTGELFF.

This clonotype turned up a few times. CDR3 residues: CASALNEGIGQPQHF. CDR3 in DNA: TGTGCCAGTGCCCTGAACGAGGGAATCGGTCAGCCCCAGCATTTT. The chain carries TRBV19 and TRBJ1-5; D is undetermined. CDR1 is LNHDA and CDR2 is SQIVND in the germline V gene (reference sequence). The CDR3 is 15 amino acids. Trimming took 8 bases from V and 6 from J, leaving 20 bases between them. Based on the CDR3 plus reference TRBV19 and TRBJ1-5, the full variable domain is DGGITQSPKYLFRKEGQNVTLSCEQNLNHDAMYWYRQDPGQGLRLIYYSQIVNDFQKGDIAEGYSVSREKKESFPLTVTSAQKNPTAFYLCASALNEGIGQPQHFGDGTRLSIL.

The chain has TRBV28 and TRBJ2-7, with 7 bases aligning to TRBD1. CDR3 size: 15 residues. The germline gives CDR1 MDHEN, CDR2 SYDVKM. J was trimmed by 6 bases and V by 2 bases; bases with no gene match: 10. The CDR3 bases are TGTGCCAGCAGTTTAAACAGGGGCACCTCCCTCGAGCAGTACGTC. Translation: CASSLNRGTSLEQYV.

This clonotype showed up just a few times. This chain links TRBV14 with TRBJ2-7, with TRBD1 matching over 8 bases. Per the germline V gene, CDR1 is SGHDN and CDR2 is FVKESK. V shed 0 bases, J shed 5 bases, and the junction held 9 bases outside the gene matches. The CDR3 is made up of 16 amino acids. CDR3 DNA sequence: TGTGCCAGCAGCCAAGACTGGGGGACAGGATCCGACGAGCAGTACTTC. This encodes CASSQDWGTGSDEQYF.

The table lists this clonotype with a few counts. The chain has TRBV6-2 or TRBV6-3 and TRBJ2-1, with unresolved D. Between the trimmed V and J ends, which lost 8 bases and 0 bases, there was a span of 14 bases. The CDR3 contains 15 residues. From germline, CDR1 is MNHEY and CDR2 SVGEGT. The CDR3 DNA sequence: TGTGCCAGCGCCCGAACCTTTTCCTCCTACAATGAGCAGTTCTTC. It translates to CASARTFSSYNEQFF.

Many counts were recorded for this clonotype. V is TRBV7-9 and J is TRBJ2-5; D tentatively fits TRBD1 or TRBD2 (6 bases each). The germline V gene has CDR1 SEHNR and CDR2 FQNEAQ (reference sequence). With 5 bases removed from V and 7 bases from J, the gap between germline ends came to 23 bases. The CDR3 has 16 residues. CDR3 bases: TGTGCCAGCAGCCCCCAGGAGGGGGGCCCCCAGGGGACCCAGTACTTC. Translating gives CASSPQEGGPQGTQYF.

In this sample, this clonotype turned up a few times. V and J are TRBV20-1 and TRBJ2-7; D is unresolved. The CDR3 runs to 13 residues. Trimming cost V 6 bases and J 0 bases, with 12 bases left between them. From germline, CDR1 is DFQATT and CDR2 SNEGSKA (reference sequence). This CDR3 is CSASPWSSYEQYV. The CDR3 nucleotides are TGCAGTGCGTCTCCGTGGAGCTCCTACGAGCAGTACGTC.

The chain is built from TRBV20-1 and TRBJ1-1, with 11 nucleotides matching TRBD1. Germline trimming cut 8 bases from V and 9 bases from J; bases unmatched to any gene: 11. The CDR3 runs 13 residues. Per germline, CDR1 DFQATT and CDR2 SNEGSKA (reference sequence). The DNA for the CDR3 is TGCAGTACCAGAGATGGGACAGGGGGTAAAGCTTTCTTT. Its translation is CSTRDGTGGKAFF.

The chain combines TRBV29-1 with TRBJ1-2; tentatively, D is TRBD1 (6 bases). Trimming took 4 bases from V and 6 from J, leaving 15 bases between them. CDR3 length: 13 residues. Looked up from germline, CDR1 is SQVTM and CDR2 is ANQGSEA. The CDR3 reads CSVVPGHDDGYTF. As DNA, the CDR3 is TGCAGCGTTGTGCCGGGACACGACGATGGCTACACCTTC.

As to this clonotype: It may be a read error: a sequence one base away is much more abundant. The CDR3 DNA is TGTGCCAGCAGCCCGAGGGACAGGGGAATTACACCCCTCCACTTT. As protein: CASSPRDRGITPLHF. The chain combines TRBV7-3 with TRBJ1-6; TRBD1 aligns across 10 bases. The length of the CDR3 is 15 residues. Trimming at V came to 5 bases and at J to 11 bases, leaving 9 bases not matched to a gene. Germline V gene lookup returns CDR1 SGHTA and CDR2 FQGTGA.

This clonotype was detected many times. This chain links TRBV6-1 with TRBJ1-5; D may be TRBD1 (6 bases). From germline, CDR1 is MNHNS and CDR2 SASEGT. The V and J ends lost 4 bases and 0 bases respectively, with 10 bases between them. CDR3 size: 15 residues. The CDR3 region is CASSGTEYSNQPQHF. The CDR3, as DNA: TGTGCCAGCAGTGGGACAGAATATAGCAATCAGCCCCAGCATTTT.

This rearrangement joins TRBV6-2 or TRBV6-3 to TRBJ2-1, with TRBD2 matching 10 bases. The V and J ends lost 0 bases and 10 bases, in that order; junction bases with no gene match: 15. Germline lookup yields CDR1 MNHEY and CDR2 SVGEGT. The CDR3 totals 18 residues. This chain's CDR3 is CASSYSTLSGGAWSEQFF. In DNA form, the CDR3 reads TGTGCCAGCAGTTACTCGACGCTAAGCGGGGGGGCCTGGTCCGAGCAGTTCTTC.

This clonotype occurred a few times. The chain recombines TRBV29-1 with TRBJ2-2, with a weak D call TRBD1 (6 bases). The CDR3 has 13 residues. V lost 6 bases, J lost 4 bases, and 12 bases lay in between. The V gene's germline CDR1 is SQVTM and CDR2 ANQGSEA. Here the CDR3 reads CSVSGTSTGELFF. The DNA of the CDR3 is TGCAGCGTCTCCGGGACAAGCACCGGGGAGCTGTTTTTT.

This chain uses TRBV6-4 with TRBJ2-5, with no clear D. The CDR3 contains 14 residues. Germline V gene lookup returns CDR1 MRHNA and CDR2 SNTAGT. V gave up 2 bases and J gave up 5 bases, with 12 bases separating them. The CDR3 DNA follows: TGTGCCAGCAGTGACGAACAGACCGGGGAGACCCAGTACTTC. Protein sequence: CASSDEQTGETQYF.